The T cell receptor beta chain described here comes from a study of T-cell memory formation after mild COVID-19. V was cut by 4 bases and J by 6 bases, with 13 bases left in between. The CDR3 is 13 amino acids. Germline V CDR1 and CDR2: WNHNN, SYGVQD (reference sequence). For this clonotype: Its antigen is undetermined.

Findings and limits, study-wide: Shrinking CD4+ clones were chiefly CM and EM; CD8+ ones were chiefly EMRA. Specificity for SARS-CoV-2 was not confirmed among the second-wave clones peaking on day 37. Memory from before infection featured some responding clones, which suggests cross-reactive memory joined.

Employing constant-segment primers, 5'RACE generated TCR alpha and TCR beta cDNA libraries bearing sample barcodes and UMIs. TCRdb used MiXCR to reprocess the 5' RACE reads, holding one entry per CDR3 protein. The sample includes about 250,000 distinct CDR3 sequences, 15% to 20% of them seen just once. V usage is TRBV10-1 and J usage is TRBJ2-7; D uncertain. The receptor was isolated from a young man who had mild COVID-19 (a few samples of this study predate the infection). Cell type and time point are not known. Source material: PBMCs or a T cell subset sorted from them (not recorded which). CDR3 nucleotides: TGCGCCAGCAGTGGCTACGCTATGGGCGAGCAGTACTTC. Amino acid sequence: CASSGYAMGEQYF.